Listed below are T cell receptor beta chains from one sample, sequenced in a study of cytotoxic CD8 clonotypes in ibrutinib-treated CLL. Assay used: immunoSEQ multiplex PCR; TCRdb lists only in-frame clones, some missing. Of some 130,000 clones listed, more than 85% are singletons. This specimen consisted of PBMCs, obtained after 12 months of ibrutinib treatment. These receptor sequences come from a human donor with chronic lymphocytic leukemia. The conserved cysteine and the conserved F or W are not part of the CDR3 here.

v_call: TRBV19
j_call: TRBJ2-7
cdr3_aa: ASSRIRDTSSYEQY

v_call: TRBV15
j_call: TRBJ1-2
cdr3_aa: ATSTPEVYGYT

v_call: TRBV7-9
j_call: TRBJ2-1
cdr3_aa: ASSFQAGDYNEQF

v_call: TRBV11-2
j_call: TRBJ2-5
cdr3_aa: ASSLGNSFETQY

v_call: TRBV11-2
j_call: TRBJ2-2
cdr3_aa: ASSLQGGTGELF

v_call: TRBV2
j_call: TRBJ1-5
cdr3_aa: ASSGWSNQPQH

v_call: TRBV9
j_call: TRBJ2-7
cdr3_aa: ASGAGTSTSYEQY

v_call: TRBV6-5
j_call: TRBJ2-1
cdr3_aa: ASSVDFSSYNEQF

v_call: TRBV4-3
j_call: TRBJ2-2
cdr3_aa: ASSMRTGTTGELF

v_call: TRBV29-1
j_call: TRBJ2-1
cdr3_aa: SVEAGTSGYYNEQF

v_call: TRBV27
j_call: TRBJ2-7
cdr3_aa: ATKWTGVQY

v_call: TRBV5-1
j_call: TRBJ2-5
cdr3_aa: ASSFGGGPRETQY

v_call: TRBV30
j_call: TRBJ2-6
cdr3_aa: AWSGTRNANSGANVLT

v_call: TRBV29-1
j_call: TRBJ2-1
cdr3_aa: SVRSRLATYNEQF

v_call: TRBV7-9
j_call: TRBJ2-3
cdr3_aa: ASSFSGRAPDTQY

v_call: TRBV6-6
j_call: TRBJ2-1
cdr3_aa: ASSIGLAGGLHEQF

v_call: TRBV29-1
j_call: TRBJ1-2
cdr3_aa: SVAVSLRDDGYT

v_call: TRBV7-3
j_call: TRBJ2-3
cdr3_aa: ASSWGGSADTQY

v_call: TRBV7-9
j_call: TRBJ1-2
cdr3_aa: ASSLDPGSYT

v_call: TRBV6-1
j_call: TRBJ1-1
cdr3_aa: ASSEQGGSHQNTEAF

v_call: TRBV5-4
j_call: TRBJ2-7
cdr3_aa: ASSAWRGEDEQY

v_call: TRBV18
j_call: TRBJ1-5
cdr3_aa: ASSPRGGPGGTDQPQH

v_call: TRBV18
j_call: TRBJ2-3
cdr3_aa: ASSPERTDTQY

v_call: TRBV6-5
j_call: TRBJ2-7
cdr3_aa: ASRARGYSYEQY

v_call: TRBV27
j_call: TRBJ2-3
cdr3_aa: ASSSPTTSFAAQY